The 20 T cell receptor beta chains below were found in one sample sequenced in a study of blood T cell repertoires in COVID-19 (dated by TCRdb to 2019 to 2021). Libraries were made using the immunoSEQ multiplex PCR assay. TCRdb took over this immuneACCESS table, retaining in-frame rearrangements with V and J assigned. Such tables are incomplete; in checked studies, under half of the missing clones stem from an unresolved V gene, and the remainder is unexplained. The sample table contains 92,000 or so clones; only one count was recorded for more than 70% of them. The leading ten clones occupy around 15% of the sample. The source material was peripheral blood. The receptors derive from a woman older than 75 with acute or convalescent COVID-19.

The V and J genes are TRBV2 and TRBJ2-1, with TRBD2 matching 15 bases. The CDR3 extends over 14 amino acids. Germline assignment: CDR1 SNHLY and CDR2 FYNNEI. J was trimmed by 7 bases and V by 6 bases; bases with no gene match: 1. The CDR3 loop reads CASSGTSGGNEQFF. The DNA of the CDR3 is TGTGCCAGCAGCGGGACTAGCGGGGGGAATGAGCAGTTCTTC.

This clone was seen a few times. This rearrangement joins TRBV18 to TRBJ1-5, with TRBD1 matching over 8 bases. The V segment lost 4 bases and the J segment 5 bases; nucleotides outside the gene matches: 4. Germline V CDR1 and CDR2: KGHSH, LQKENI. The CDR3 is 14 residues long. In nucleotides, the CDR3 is TGTGCCAGCTCACTCACAGGGGGAGATCAGCCCCAGCATTTT. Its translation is CASSLTGGDQPQHF.

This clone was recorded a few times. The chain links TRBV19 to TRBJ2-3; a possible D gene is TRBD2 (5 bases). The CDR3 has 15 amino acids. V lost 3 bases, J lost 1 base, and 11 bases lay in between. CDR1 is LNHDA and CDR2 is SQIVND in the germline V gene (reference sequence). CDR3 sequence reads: CASSIAGFGTDTQYF. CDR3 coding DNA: TGTGCCAGTAGTATCGCGGGTTTCGGCACAGATACGCAGTATTTT.

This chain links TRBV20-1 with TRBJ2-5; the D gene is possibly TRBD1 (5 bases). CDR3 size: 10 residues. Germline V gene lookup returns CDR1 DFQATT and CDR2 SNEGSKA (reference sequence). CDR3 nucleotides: TGCAGCGCAGGGCAAGAGACCCAGTACTTC. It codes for CSAGQETQYF.

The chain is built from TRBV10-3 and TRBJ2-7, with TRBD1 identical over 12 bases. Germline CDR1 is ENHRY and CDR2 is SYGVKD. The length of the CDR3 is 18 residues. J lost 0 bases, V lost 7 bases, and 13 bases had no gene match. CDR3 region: CAIKSGTGGSSSSYEQYF. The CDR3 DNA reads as TGTGCCATCAAATCGGGGACAGGGGGCAGTTCCAGCTCCTACGAGCAGTACTTC.

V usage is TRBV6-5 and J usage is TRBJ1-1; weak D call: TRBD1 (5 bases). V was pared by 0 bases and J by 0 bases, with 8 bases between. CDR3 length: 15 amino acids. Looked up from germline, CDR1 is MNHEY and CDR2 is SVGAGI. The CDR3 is CASSYSNRLNTEAFF. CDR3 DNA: TGTGCCAGCAGTTACTCGAACAGGTTGAACACTGAAGCTTTCTTT.

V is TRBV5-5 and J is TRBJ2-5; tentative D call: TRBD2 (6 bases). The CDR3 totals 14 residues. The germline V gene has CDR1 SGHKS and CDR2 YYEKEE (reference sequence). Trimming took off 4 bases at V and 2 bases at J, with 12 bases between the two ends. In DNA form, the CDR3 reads TGTGCCAGCAGCCCACCGGGACTTCAAGAGACCCAGTACTTC. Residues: CASSPPGLQETQYF.

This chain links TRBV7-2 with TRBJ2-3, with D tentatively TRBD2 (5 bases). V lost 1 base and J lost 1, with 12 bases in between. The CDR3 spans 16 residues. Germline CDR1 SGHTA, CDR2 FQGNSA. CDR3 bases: TGTGCCAGCAGCTTAGGCCTAGCCACGGGCACAGATACGCAGTATTTT. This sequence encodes CASSLGLATGTDTQYF.

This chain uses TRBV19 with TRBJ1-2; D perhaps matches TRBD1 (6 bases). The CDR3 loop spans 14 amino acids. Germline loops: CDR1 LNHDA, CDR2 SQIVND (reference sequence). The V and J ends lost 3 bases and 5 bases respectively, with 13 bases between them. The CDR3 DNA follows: TGTGCCAGTAGTATCCCCCAGGGGCCTTATGGCTACACCTTC. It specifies CASSIPQGPYGYTF.

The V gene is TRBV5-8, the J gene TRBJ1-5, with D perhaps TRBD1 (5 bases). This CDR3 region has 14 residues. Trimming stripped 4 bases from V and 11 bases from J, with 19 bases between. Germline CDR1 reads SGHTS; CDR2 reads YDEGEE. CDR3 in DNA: TGTGCCAGCAGCAACCGGGACGGGCCGGGGGCCCAGCATTTT. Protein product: CASSNRDGPGAQHF.

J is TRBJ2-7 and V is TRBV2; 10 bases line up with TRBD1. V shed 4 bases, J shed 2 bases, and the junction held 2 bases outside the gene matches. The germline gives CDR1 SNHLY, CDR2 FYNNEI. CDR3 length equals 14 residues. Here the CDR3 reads CASSGTGGAYEQYF. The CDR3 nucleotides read TGTGCCAGCAGTGGGACAGGGGGGGCCTACGAGCAGTACTTC.

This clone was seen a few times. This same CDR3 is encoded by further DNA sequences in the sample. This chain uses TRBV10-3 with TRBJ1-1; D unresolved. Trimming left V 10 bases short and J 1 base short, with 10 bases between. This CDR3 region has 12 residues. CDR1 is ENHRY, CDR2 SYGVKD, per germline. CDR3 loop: CATRRGNTEAFF. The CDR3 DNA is TGTGCCACGCGCCGGGGGAACACTGAAGCTTTCTTT.

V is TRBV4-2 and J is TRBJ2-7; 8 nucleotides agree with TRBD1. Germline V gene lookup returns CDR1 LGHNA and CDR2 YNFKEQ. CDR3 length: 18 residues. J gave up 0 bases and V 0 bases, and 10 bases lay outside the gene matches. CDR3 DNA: TGTGCCAGCAGCCAAGATCGAGGAAGGCAGGGGGCCTCCTACGAGCAGTACTTC. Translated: CASSQDRGRQGASYEQYF.

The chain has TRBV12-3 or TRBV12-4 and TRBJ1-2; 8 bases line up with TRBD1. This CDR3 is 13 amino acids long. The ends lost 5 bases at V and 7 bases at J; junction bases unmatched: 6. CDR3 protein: CASSPTGESGYTF. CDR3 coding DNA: TGTGCCAGCAGTCCGACAGGGGAAAGTGGCTACACCTTC.

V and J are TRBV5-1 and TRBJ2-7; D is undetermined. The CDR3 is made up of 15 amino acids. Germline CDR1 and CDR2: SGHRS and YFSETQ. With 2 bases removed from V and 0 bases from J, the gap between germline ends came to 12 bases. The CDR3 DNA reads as TGCGCCAGCAGCTTTCCCGAATCGAGCTCCTACGAGCAGTACTTC. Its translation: CASSFPESSSYEQYF. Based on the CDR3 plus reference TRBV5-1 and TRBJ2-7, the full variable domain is KAGVTQTPRYLIKTRGQQVTLSCSPISGHRSVSWYQQTPGQGLQFLFEYFSETQRNKGNFPGRFSGRQFSNSRSEMNVSTLELGDSALYLCASSFPESSSYEQYFGPGTRLTVT.

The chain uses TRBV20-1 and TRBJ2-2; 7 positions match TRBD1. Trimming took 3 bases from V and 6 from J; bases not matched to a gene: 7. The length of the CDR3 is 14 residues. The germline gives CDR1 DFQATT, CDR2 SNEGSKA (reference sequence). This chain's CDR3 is CSASRQGVSGELFF. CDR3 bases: TGCAGTGCTAGTAGGCAGGGGGTTTCCGGGGAGCTGTTTTTT.

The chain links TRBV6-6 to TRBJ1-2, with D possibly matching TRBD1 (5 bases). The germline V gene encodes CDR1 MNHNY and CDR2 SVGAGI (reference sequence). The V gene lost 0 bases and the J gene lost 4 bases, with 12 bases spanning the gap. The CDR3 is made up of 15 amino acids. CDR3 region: CASSYSTQGPYGYTF. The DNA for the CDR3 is TGTGCCAGCAGTTACTCGACCCAGGGTCCCTATGGCTACACCTTC.

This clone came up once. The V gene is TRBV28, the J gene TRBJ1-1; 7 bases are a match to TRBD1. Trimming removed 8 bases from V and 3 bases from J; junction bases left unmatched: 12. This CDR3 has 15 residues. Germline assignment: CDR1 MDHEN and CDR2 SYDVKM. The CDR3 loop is CASLKGGRAYTEAFF. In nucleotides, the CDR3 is TGTGCCAGCCTCAAAGGGGGCAGGGCTTACACTGAAGCTTTCTTT.

CDR3 nucleotides: TGTGCCAGCAGCAAAGCCCCGACTAGCGGGGGGGCCTACCAAGAGACCCAGTACTTC. Its protein is CASSKAPTSGGAYQETQYF. This rearrangement joins TRBV7-2 to TRBJ2-5; 14 nucleotides agree with TRBD2. Per germline, CDR1 SGHTA and CDR2 FQGNSA. The junction had 11 bases not matched to a gene; V was cut back by 5 bases and J by 0 bases. The CDR3 consists of 19 residues. The full variable domain, in which reference TRBV7-2 and TRBJ2-5 provide the parts outside the CDR3, is GAGVSQSPSNKVTEKGKDVELRCDPISGHTALYWYRQSLGQGLEFLIYFQGNSAPDKSGLPSDRFSAERTGGSVSTLTIQRTQQEDSAVYLCASSKAPTSGGAYQETQYFGPGTRLLVL.

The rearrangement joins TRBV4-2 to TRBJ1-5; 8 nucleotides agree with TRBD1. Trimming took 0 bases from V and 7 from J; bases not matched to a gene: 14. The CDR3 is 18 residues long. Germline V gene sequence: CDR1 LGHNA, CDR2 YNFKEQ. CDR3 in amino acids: CASSQEALGRGRGQPQHF. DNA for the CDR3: TGTGCCAGCAGCCAAGAAGCTTTAGGCAGGGGGCGCGGACAGCCCCAGCATTTT.